The 27 T cell receptor beta chains in this list originate from one sample, sequenced in a study of identical twins. TCRdb fed the 5' RACE reads into MiXCR, producing one record per CDR3 protein. The data hold approximately 1.8 million distinct CDR3 sequences, with about 31% observed a single time. Sequenced material: cord blood. The receptors come from a newborn girl in good health.

This clonotype was seen ten or more times. Here the CDR3 DNA reads TGTGCCAGCAGCCAAGATTGGGACTCGAGGTACGAGCAGTACTTC. Protein: CASSQDWDSRYEQYF. The V gene is TRBV4-2, the J gene TRBJ2-7, with TRBD2 as a possible D gene (6 bases). CDR3 length: 15 residues. Germline V gene data show CDR1 as LGHNA and CDR2 as YNFKEQ. Trimming left V 0 bases short and J 4 bases short, with 13 bases between.

This chain joins TRBV20-1 and TRBJ1-5; tentatively, D is TRBD1 (5 bases). V was clipped by 5 bases and J by 1 base, with 12 bases between them. The CDR3 length is 14 residues. The germline V gene has CDR1 DFQATT and CDR2 SNEGSKA (reference sequence). The CDR3 DNA sequence: TGCAGTGCTTTAGGGGAAGCGAGCAATCAGCCCCAGCATTTT. Its protein product is CSALGEASNQPQHF.

A single count supports this clonotype. A read error may produce the germline difference seen at one junction end. The chain's CDR3 is CVSLEGGTPYNEQFF. The CDR3 DNA sequence: TGTGTCAGCCTCGAGGGCGGGACACCCTACAATGAGCAGTTCTTC. The chain has TRBV5-6 and TRBJ2-1, with D perhaps given as TRBD1 or TRBD2 (6 bases each). Germline V gene sequence: CDR1 SGHDT, CDR2 YYEEEE. The CDR3 consists of 15 residues.

This clonotype appeared a few times. The chain carries TRBV20-1 and TRBJ2-3, with 7 bases fitting TRBD2. This CDR3 spans 16 amino acids. With 6 bases clipped from V and 1 base from J, the junction kept 13 bases outside the gene matches. Germline CDR1 and CDR2: DFQATT and SNEGSKA (reference sequence). In DNA, the CDR3 is TGCAGTGCCAGGGACTACCAGTCCAGCCGCACAGATACGCAGTATTTT. Amino acid sequence: CSARDYQSSRTDTQYF.

The V call is TRBV4-1, the J call TRBJ2-4; 9 bases agree with TRBD2. V trimming: 0 bases; J trimming: 4 bases; junction bases outside the gene matches: 4. The CDR3 extends over 16 amino acids. Germline values: CDR1 MGHRA, CDR2 YSYEKL. CDR3 DNA sequence: TGCGCCAGCAGCCAAGACTTGGCGGGAGGGAAAAACATTCAGTACTTC. Translation: CASSQDLAGGKNIQYF.

A word on this clonotype: A much larger clone lies a single base off, so this may be a read error. V gene TRBV4-2 combines with J gene TRBJ2-1; D remains unclear. Per germline, CDR1 LGHNA and CDR2 YNFKEQ. The CDR3 runs to 14 residues. The CDR3 region has the DNA TGTGCCGGCAGCCCAAGTCAAGCGCGAGGTGAGCAGTTCTTC. Translating gives CAGSPSQARGEQFF.

This clonotype was found a few times. V gene TRBV20-1 combines with J gene TRBJ2-2; 12 bases fit TRBD2. Germline loops: CDR1 DFQATT, CDR2 SNEGSKA (reference sequence). The CDR3 loop spans 15 amino acids. The CDR3 is CSARLAGANTGELFF. The CDR3 DNA reads TGCAGCGCAAGACTAGCGGGAGCGAACACCGGGGAGCTGTTTTTT.

This clonotype was detected a few times. The gene calls are TRBV12-3 or TRBV12-4 and TRBJ1-6; TRBD1 aligns across 8 bases. Losses at the gene ends were 3 bases for V and 3 bases for J; bases not matched to a gene: 4. This CDR3 has 16 amino acids. The CDR3 here is CASSFLTGDYNSPLHF. CDR3 nucleotide sequence: TGTGCCAGCAGTTTTTTGACAGGGGACTATAATTCACCCCTCCACTTT.

The gene calls are TRBV29-1 and TRBJ1-3; maybe TRBD1 (5 bases). Between the trimmed V and J ends, which lost 1 base and 4 bases, there was a span of 14 bases. The CDR3 runs to 15 residues. Germline-derived CDR1 and CDR2 are SQVTM and ANQGSEA. The CDR3 coding sequence is TGCAGCGTTGAAGCGCGGGGGACCGCCGGAAACACCATATATTTT. Amino acids: CSVEARGTAGNTIYF.

This clonotype showed up just once. The V call is TRBV7-2, the J call TRBJ2-2; no reliable D call. The CDR3 contains 16 residues. Germline V gene data show CDR1 as SGHTA and CDR2 as FQGNSA. Between the trimmed V and J ends, which lost 5 bases and 5 bases, there was a span of 18 bases. The CDR3 region has the DNA TGTGCCAGCAGCCGACCGTCGCCCCGGCGGACCGGGGAGCTGTTTTTT. This codes for CASSRPSPRRTGELFF.

The CDR3 region has the DNA TGTGCCAGCAGCGTAGAGGCTAGCGCCTACGAGCAGTACTTC. Translated: CASSVEASAYEQYF. V gene TRBV9 combines with J gene TRBJ2-7, with a tentative D call TRBD2 (6 bases). The CDR3 contains 14 residues. The V gene's germline CDR1 is SGDLS and CDR2 YYNGEE. V gave up 0 bases and J gave up 2 bases, with 9 bases separating them.

The J gene is TRBJ1-4, the V gene TRBV9; tentatively, D is TRBD1 (5 bases). CDR3 size: 14 residues. Germline values: CDR1 SGDLS, CDR2 YYNGEE. The V end was cut by 1 base, the J end by 8 bases, with 12 bases between. Written as DNA, the CDR3 is TGTGCCAGCAGCGTACAGGGATATGGAGAAAAACTGTTTTTT. It codes for CASSVQGYGEKLFF.

The chain combines TRBV4-2 with TRBJ2-3, with 10 bases matching TRBD2. CDR1 is LGHNA, CDR2 YNFKEQ, per germline. The V gene end was trimmed by 2 bases and the J gene end by 2 bases; junction bases not matched to a gene: 10. The CDR3 consists of 18 residues. The CDR3 DNA follows: TGTGCCAGCAGCCAACTCCAGACTAGCGGGCCTCTCACAGATACGCAGTATTTT. Translation gives CASSQLQTSGPLTDTQYF.

This clonotype appeared a few times. The chain carries TRBV10-3 and TRBJ1-5; D ambiguous. Per germline, CDR1 ENHRY and CDR2 SYGVKD. V was trimmed by 8 bases and J by 1 base, leaving 12 bases between them. The CDR3 consists of 14 residues. The CDR3 here is CAIGSRQSNQPQHF. In DNA, the CDR3 is TGTGCCATCGGGAGTCGGCAAAGCAATCAGCCCCAGCATTTT.

CDR3 nucleotide sequence: TGCGGGAGACTGGAGGCGGGGGGGTTAGATACGCAGTATTTT. Translation: CGRLEAGGLDTQYF. The chain has TRBV20-1 and TRBJ2-3, with TRBD2 identical over 9 bases. Germline CDR1 and CDR2: DFQATT and SNEGSKA (reference sequence). The CDR3 consists of 14 residues.

This clonotype was observed a few times. The genes are TRBV5-1 and TRBJ2-3; 8 bases align to TRBD2. The length of the CDR3 is 17 residues. The V segment lost 0 bases and the J segment 1 base; nucleotides outside the gene matches: 7. Germline V gene lookup returns CDR1 SGHRS and CDR2 YFSETQ. The CDR3 nucleotides are TGCGCCAGCAGCTTGGGTCCGGGGGGGCCCCGCACAGATACGCAGTATTTT. This translates into CASSLGPGGPRTDTQYF.

This chain uses TRBV20-1 with TRBJ2-1, with 7 bases identical to TRBD1. CDR3 length: 16 residues. V lost 0 bases, J lost 4 bases, and 9 bases stayed unmatched. Germline CDR1 DFQATT, CDR2 SNEGSKA (reference sequence). This CDR3 is CSARDLEGARYNEQFF. The CDR3 DNA reads TGCAGTGCTAGAGATTTAGAGGGGGCAAGGTACAATGAGCAGTTCTTC.

The table lists this clonotype with a count of one. The chain carries TRBV5-8 and TRBJ1-5, with D possibly TRBD1 on 5 matching bases. V shed 2 bases and J shed 7 bases, with 16 bases lying between them. The CDR3 is made up of 15 amino acids. Germline V gene data show CDR1 as SGHTS and CDR2 as YDEGEE. CDR3 bases: TGTGCCAGCAGCTTCATGGGGCAGATGGGCCAGCCCCAGCATTTT. It translates to CASSFMGQMGQPQHF. The variable domain in full, with the rest retrieved from reference TRBV5-8 and TRBJ1-5, is EAGVTQSPTHLIKTRGQQATLRCSPISGHTSVYWYQQALGLGLQFLLWYDEGEERNRGNFPPRFSGRQFPNYSSELNVNALELEDSALYLCASSFMGQMGQPQHFGDGTRLSIL.

This clonotype was counted between two and nine times. The chain combines TRBV4-1 with TRBJ2-2; 10 bases match TRBD2. V was pared by 3 bases and J by 2 bases, with 12 bases of the junction left unmatched. This CDR3 is built from 19 residues. Germline loops: CDR1 MGHRA, CDR2 YSYEKL. DNA for the CDR3: TGCGCCAGCAGCCATAGGGCTAGCGGGAGTACTGACAACACCGGGGAGCTGTTTTTT. As protein: CASSHRASGSTDNTGELFF.

V and J are TRBV7-6 and TRBJ2-1; D call uncertain. The germline V and J ends were trimmed by 5 bases and 6 bases, with 8 bases remaining between them. From germline, CDR1 is SGHVS and CDR2 FNYEAQ. CDR3 length: 12 amino acids. As DNA, the CDR3 is TGTGCCAGCAGCCCAAAAATCAATGAGCAGTTCTTC. Translating it yields CASSPKINEQFF.

The genes are TRBV6-5 and TRBJ1-5; 9 bases are a match to TRBD1. This CDR3 has 15 residues. In germline, CDR1 is MNHEY, CDR2 SVGAGI. V dropped 6 bases and J dropped 3; count of bases not matched to a gene: 6. Here the CDR3 DNA reads TGTGCCAGCAGGCCAGACAGGGGGACCAATCAGCCCCAGCATTTT. Translating it yields CASRPDRGTNQPQHF.

The table lists this clonotype with a few counts. CDR3 residues: CASSFGGGLTYNEQFF. DNA for the CDR3: TGTGCCAGCAGTTTTGGGGGGGGACTCACCTACAATGAGCAGTTCTTC. V and J are TRBV28 and TRBJ2-1; 7 positions agree with TRBD2. Germline CDR1 is MDHEN and CDR2 is SYDVKM. V lost 3 bases and J lost 2; bases outside the gene matches: 7. The CDR3 is made up of 16 amino acids.

This clonotype was detected only a few times. V usage is TRBV20-1 and J usage is TRBJ2-5, with TRBD1 matching over 8 bases. With 1 base clipped from V and 5 bases from J, the junction kept 6 bases outside the gene matches. Germline values: CDR1 DFQATT, CDR2 SNEGSKA (reference sequence). CDR3 length: 14 amino acids. The CDR3 DNA is TGCAGTGCTAGAGCGGCCAGGGGGCTTGAGACCCAGTACTTC. Translating gives CSARAARGLETQYF.

V and J are TRBV12-3 or TRBV12-4 and TRBJ2-3, with D tentatively TRBD1 or TRBD2 (5 bases each). The CDR3 extends over 15 amino acids. Trimming removed 2 bases at V and 2 bases at J, with 11 bases between. The chain's CDR3 is CASSLIRGPTDTQYF. The CDR3 DNA sequence: TGTGCCAGCAGTTTAATCCGGGGACCCACAGATACGCAGTATTTT.

The chain carries TRBV11-2 and TRBJ2-2, with 7 bases aligning to TRBD1. The V gene's germline CDR1 is SGHAT and CDR2 FQNNGV. The CDR3 runs 16 residues. Losses at the gene ends were 6 bases for V and 0 bases for J; bases not matched to a gene: 7. CDR3: CASRPTGTANTGELFF. The CDR3, as DNA: TGTGCCAGCAGGCCGACAGGGACAGCGAACACCGGGGAGCTGTTTTTT. The complete variable domain, with remaining parts taken from reference TRBV11-2 and TRBJ2-2, reads EAGVAQSPRYKIIEKRQSVAFWCNPISGHATLYWYQQILGQGPKLLIQFQNNGVVDDSQLPKDRFSAERLKGVDSTLKIQPAKLEDSAVYLCASRPTGTANTGELFFGEGSRLTVL.

In its sample, this clonotype was seen a few times. The chain joins TRBV11-2 to TRBJ2-1, with D perhaps TRBD1 (7 bases). This CDR3 is built from 14 residues. Per germline, CDR1 SGHAT and CDR2 FQNNGV. Trimming stripped 4 bases from V and 7 bases from J, with 14 bases between. Here the CDR3 reads CASSSLTGRNEQFF. CDR3 nucleotide sequence: TGTGCCAGCAGCTCCTTGACAGGGAGGAATGAGCAGTTCTTC.

This clonotype has ten or more counts. The J gene is TRBJ2-3, the V gene TRBV12-3 or TRBV12-4, with 8 bases aligning to TRBD1. Germline trimming cut 10 bases from V and 2 bases from J; bases unmatched to any gene: 5. There are 13 residues in the CDR3. The CDR3 is CATRDRSTDTQYF. The CDR3 DNA reads as TGTGCCACCCGGGACAGGTCCACAGATACGCAGTATTTT.